Shown below are 14 T cell receptor beta chains from a single sample sequenced in a study of monozygotic twins with inflammatory bowel disease. TCRdb re-called the 5' RACE reads and gives one entry per CDR3 protein, without DNA. This sample's table reports 150,000 to 200,000 distinct CDR3 sequences. Sequencing input: blood. Receptor source: a human donor with ulcerative colitis or Crohn's disease, or a healthy co-twin of an affected twin (not recorded which).

CDR3 amino acids: CSWGRNYGYTF. The V gene is TRBV20-1, the J gene TRBJ1-2; TCRdb's D call, TRBD1, is unchecked because there is no DNA. Germline lookup yields CDR1 DFQATT and CDR2 SNEGSKA (reference sequence). This CDR3 has 11 residues.

The chain uses TRBV7-8 and TRBJ1-2; the D call of TRBD1 rests on TCRdb alone, since no DNA is present to check it. CDR3 length: 14 amino acids. The germline V gene has CDR1 SGHVS and CDR2 FQNEAQ. The CDR3 loop reads CASSLSQGEDGYTF.

This chain links TRBV20-1 with TRBJ2-3; the TRBD1 assignment by TCRdb is unverifiable without DNA. CDR1 and CDR2 from the germline V gene are DFQATT and SNEGSKA (reference sequence). The CDR3 covers 14 residues. This chain's CDR3 is CSAKKGAPGDTQYF.

The chain combines TRBV3-1 with TRBJ2-1. Germline CDR1 and CDR2: LGHDT and YNNKEL (reference sequence). The CDR3 extends over 15 amino acids. CDR3 residues: CASSQGKNSYNEQFF.

This chain uses TRBV6-5 with TRBJ2-3; TCRdb selects TRBD2, and the lack of DNA leaves this call unchecked. This CDR3 has 14 amino acids. Germline V gene data show CDR1 as MNHEY and CDR2 as SVGAGI. The CDR3 is CASGLAGGRNTQYF.

The gene calls are TRBV6-4 and TRBJ1-1; TCRdb picks TRBD1, but there is no DNA to check that call. There are 19 residues in the CDR3. The V gene's germline CDR1 is MRHNA and CDR2 SNTAGT. CDR3: CASRDDRRGEVFGYTEAFF.

The rearrangement joins TRBV12-3 or TRBV12-4 to TRBJ2-1; without DNA, the TCRdb call of TRBD2 cannot be checked. The CDR3 is 18 residues long. CDR3 protein: CASSFGASGRVSYNEQFF.

V usage is TRBV12-3 or TRBV12-4 and J usage is TRBJ1-1. The CDR3 has 13 residues. CDR3 amino acids: CASSLEENTEAFF.

J is TRBJ1-1 and V is TRBV20-1. Germline-derived CDR1 and CDR2 are DFQATT and SNEGSKA (reference sequence). The CDR3 runs to 14 residues. CDR3 residues: CSARLGNTYTEAFF.

The CDR3 reads CASSQGPLNNYGYTF. The chain links TRBV4-1 to TRBJ1-2. The CDR3 is made up of 15 amino acids. The germline V gene has CDR1 MGHRA and CDR2 YSYEKL.

The V call is TRBV20-1, the J call TRBJ1-5; lacking DNA, the TRBD1 call made by TCRdb goes unchecked. The CDR3 runs 14 residues. The germline V gene encodes CDR1 DFQATT and CDR2 SNEGSKA (reference sequence). The CDR3 loop is CSARAPPANQPQHF.

V gene TRBV14 combines with J gene TRBJ1-5. CDR3 length: 18 amino acids. Germline V gene data show CDR1 as SGHDN and CDR2 as FVKESK. CDR3 protein: CASIPKSLEIYSNQPQHF.

The CDR3 sequence: CSADLAGLANEQFF. The gene calls are TRBV20-1 and TRBJ2-1; TCRdb reports TRBD2, a call that lacks DNA to check it against. This CDR3 has 14 amino acids. Germline V gene sequence: CDR1 DFQATT, CDR2 SNEGSKA (reference sequence).

The chain uses TRBV7-2 and TRBJ2-4. The CDR3 spans 14 residues. Germline-derived CDR1 and CDR2 are SGHTA and FQGNSA. This CDR3 reads CASSRQDGKNIQYF. The whole variable domain, remainder taken from reference TRBV7-2 and TRBJ2-4, is GAGVSQSPSNKVTEKGKDVELRCDPISGHTALYWYRQSLGQGLEFLIYFQGNSAPDKSGLPSDRFSAERTGGSVSTLTIQRTQQEDSAVYLCASSRQDGKNIQYFGAGTRLSVL.